Each of the 27 T cell receptor beta chains below was sequenced from the same sample in a study of T-cell memory formation after mild COVID-19 (dated by TCRdb to the early 2020s). Preparation of the library involved 5' RACE. TCRdb records Illumina NovaSeq 6000 as the sequencer. TCRdb cleaned the public reads at Q25 with fastp, built clones with MiXCR and kept in-frame beta chains. Rows are unified per CDR3 protein, each entry keeping the most common DNA and genes. The sample table contains 200,000 to 250,000 distinct CDR3 sequences; only one count was recorded for roughly a tenth of them. The top ten constitute approximately 3% of the sample. The sequenced sample consisted of PBMCs or a T cell subset sorted from them (not recorded which). Every receptor here comes from a man in his late teens or twenties who had mild COVID-19 (a few samples of this study predate the infection). The sample titles of this study are shuffled in the database, so cell type and time point are left out; the donor was told from shared clones.

A few counts support this clonotype. The rearrangement joins TRBV5-1 to TRBJ2-2, with D uncertain. The V gene lost 0 bases and the J gene lost 1 base, with 4 bases spanning the gap. The CDR3 spans 14 residues. Germline V gene lookup returns CDR1 SGHRS and CDR2 YFSETQ. For the CDR3, the DNA is TGCGCCAGCAGCTTGGTCCGGAACACCGGGGAGCTGTTTTTT. Translated: CASSLVRNTGELFF.

This chain joins TRBV5-1 and TRBJ2-1, with 11 bases fitting TRBD2. Germline lookup yields CDR1 SGHRS and CDR2 YFSETQ. The V gene end was trimmed by 7 bases and the J gene end by 0 bases; junction bases not matched to a gene: 6. This CDR3 comprises 16 residues. CDR3 sequence (DNA): TGCGCCAGCTCCGAGACTAGCGGGGCCTCCTACAATGAGCAGTTCTTC. The encoded protein is CASSETSGASYNEQFF.

This clonotype has at least ten counts. The rearrangement uses TRBV4-1 and TRBJ2-1, with D perhaps matching TRBD2 (6 bases). V gave up 3 bases and J gave up 12 bases, with 15 bases separating them. There are 13 residues in the CDR3. Germline V gene data show CDR1 as MGHRA and CDR2 as YSYEKL. For the CDR3, the DNA is TGCGCCAGCAGCCAGCCTGGGTCTAGCGTGCAGTTCTTC. Translated, it gives CASSQPGSSVQFF.

J is TRBJ2-3 and V is TRBV7-2; D is perhaps TRBD1 (6 bases). The CDR3 is made up of 16 amino acids. V lost 5 bases, J lost 8 bases, and 23 bases lay in between. Germline assignment: CDR1 SGHTA and CDR2 FQGNSA. The CDR3 region has the DNA TGTGCCAGCAGCAACCCCGGGACAATTTCCCCAAGTACGCAGTATTTT. It is translated as CASSNPGTISPSTQYF.

This chain connects TRBV20-1 to TRBJ2-7; D might be TRBD1 (6 bases). There are 12 residues in the CDR3. Per germline, CDR1 DFQATT and CDR2 SNEGSKA (reference sequence). V shed 6 bases and J shed 2 bases, with 11 bases lying between them. CDR3 loop: CSASDRAYEQYF. CDR3 DNA sequence: TGCAGTGCCTCGGACAGAGCCTACGAGCAGTACTTC.

This clonotype was counted only a few times. The chain combines TRBV5-1 with TRBJ2-3; D may be TRBD1 (5 bases). The CDR3 totals 15 residues. Looked up from germline, CDR1 is SGHRS and CDR2 is YFSETQ. V was trimmed by 0 bases and J by 0 bases, leaving 8 bases between them. CDR3 protein: CASSLAPGSTDTQYF. In nucleotides, the CDR3 is TGCGCCAGCAGCTTGGCCCCAGGGAGCACAGATACGCAGTATTTT.

This clonotype was seen a few times. This chain joins TRBV12-3 or TRBV12-4 and TRBJ1-2; D ambiguous. V was clipped by 3 bases and J by 1 base, with 9 bases between them. This CDR3 has 14 amino acids. The CDR3 loop reads CASSFMGHNYGYTF. CDR3 in DNA: TGTGCCAGCAGTTTCATGGGCCATAACTATGGCTACACCTTC.

This clonotype came up a few times. J is TRBJ1-1 and V is TRBV20-1; the D is unclear. The V end was cut by 6 bases, the J end by 0 bases, with 11 bases between. The CDR3 is 13 amino acids. CDR1 is DFQATT, CDR2 SNEGSKA, per germline (reference sequence). CDR3 coding DNA: TGCAGTGCCGGGTTGGGGATGAACACTGAAGCTTTCTTT. Translated, it gives CSAGLGMNTEAFF.

This clonotype was seen a handful of times. V gene TRBV24-1 combines with J gene TRBJ2-2; perhaps TRBD2 as D (5 bases). Germline-derived CDR1 and CDR2 are KGHDR and SFDVKD. The germline V and J ends were trimmed by 3 bases and 5 bases, with 9 bases remaining between them. This CDR3 has 14 residues. CDR3 protein: CATSDPGGTGELFF. CDR3 sequence (DNA): TGTGCCACCAGTGATCCCGGCGGGACCGGGGAGCTGTTTTTT.

This chain joins TRBV3-1 and TRBJ2-4; D might be TRBD1 (5 bases). In germline, CDR1 is LGHDT, CDR2 YNNKEL (reference sequence). The CDR3 is made up of 16 amino acids. V was shortened by 4 bases and J by 0 bases, with 13 bases between the two germline ends. This CDR3 reads CASSPRQILAKNIQYF. CDR3 coding DNA: TGTGCCAGCAGCCCCAGACAGATACTAGCCAAAAACATTCAGTACTTC.

This clonotype came up a few times. The V gene is TRBV7-2, the J gene TRBJ2-1; 9 bases fit TRBD1. The J segment lost 12 bases and the V segment lost 1 base, leaving 10 bases of the junction unmatched. The length of the CDR3 is 15 residues. The germline gives CDR1 SGHTA, CDR2 FQGNSA. CDR3 protein: CASSLGGGDRVPQFF. As DNA, the CDR3 is TGTGCCAGCAGCTTAGGGGGCGGGGACAGGGTACCGCAGTTCTTC.

This clonotype was detected only a few times. J is TRBJ1-1 and V is TRBV12-3 or TRBV12-4; no clear D. The V gene lost 5 bases and the J gene lost 7 bases, with 8 bases spanning the gap. This CDR3 is built from 11 residues. CDR3 protein: CASSRDGEAFF. CDR3 coding DNA: TGTGCCAGCAGTCGAGATGGTGAAGCTTTCTTT.

This clonotype was counted between two and nine times. The chain employs TRBV7-8 and TRBJ2-7; D is possibly TRBD1 (6 bases). The CDR3 is made up of 13 amino acids. V was pared by 5 bases and J by 6 bases, with 14 bases between. The V gene's germline CDR1 is SGHVS and CDR2 FQNEAQ. The CDR3 region is CASSQDTGSEQYV. CDR3 coding DNA: TGTGCCAGCAGCCAGGACACAGGGAGCGAGCAGTACGTC.

This clonotype turned up a few times. The V call is TRBV7-9, the J call TRBJ2-1, with D possibly TRBD2 on 6 matching bases. In germline, CDR1 is SEHNR, CDR2 FQNEAQ (reference sequence). Trimming took 3 bases from V and 5 from J, leaving 8 bases between them. The CDR3 is 13 residues long. CDR3 amino acids: CASSFGGNNEQFF. The CDR3 nucleotides are TGTGCCAGCAGCTTCGGGGGAAACAATGAGCAGTTCTTC.

The chain is built from TRBV19 and TRBJ2-2; D ambiguous. In germline, CDR1 is LNHDA, CDR2 SQIVND (reference sequence). The V gene lost 2 bases and the J gene lost 6 bases, with 13 bases spanning the gap. The CDR3 loop spans 15 amino acids. CDR3 nucleotide sequence: TGTGCCAGTAGTATAAATCCAGCTACGGCCGGGGAGCTGTTTTTT. Translated, it gives CASSINPATAGELFF. The whole variable domain, remainder taken from reference TRBV19 and TRBJ2-2, is DGGITQSPKYLFRKEGQNVTLSCEQNLNHDAMYWYRQDPGQGLRLIYYSQIVNDFQKGDIAEGYSVSREKKESFPLTVTSAQKNPTAFYLCASSINPATAGELFFGEGSRLTVL.

The table lists this clonotype with many counts. The J gene is TRBJ2-5, the V gene TRBV12-3 or TRBV12-4, with TRBD2 matching over 12 bases. The CDR3 is 16 amino acids. V lost 5 bases to trimming and J lost 5 bases; unmatched junction nucleotides: 9. The CDR3 region is CASSAPSGGAYETQYF. CDR3 bases: TGTGCCAGCAGTGCCCCTAGCGGGGGGGCCTATGAGACCCAGTACTTC.

This clonotype was picked up many times. The chain links TRBV7-9 to TRBJ1-2; the D gene is possibly TRBD1 (6 bases). V was cut by 5 bases and J by 2 bases, with 12 bases left in between. The CDR3 has 14 residues. CDR1 is SEHNR, CDR2 FQNEAQ, per germline (reference sequence). The CDR3: CASSPTGSNYGYTF. The CDR3 DNA is TGTGCCAGCAGCCCGACAGGTTCGAACTATGGCTACACCTTC.

This clonotype turned up a few times. The chain couples TRBV5-1 to TRBJ2-7; D is unresolved. Germline V gives CDR1 SGHRS, CDR2 YFSETQ. Trimming took off 3 bases at V and 5 bases at J, with 15 bases between the two ends. The CDR3 totals 14 residues. This CDR3 is CASSWTLGRDEQYF. CDR3 coding DNA: TGCGCCAGCAGCTGGACCCTAGGACGTGACGAGCAGTACTTC.

The CDR3 DNA reads TGTGCCAGCAGCTTAAGTCCCTCCCCTGAAAAACTGTTTTTT. This encodes CASSLSPSPEKLFF. The J gene is TRBJ1-4, the V gene TRBV7-6; D uncertain. With 2 bases removed from V and 7 bases from J, the gap between germline ends came to 11 bases. Germline V gene lookup returns CDR1 SGHVS and CDR2 FNYEAQ. CDR3 size: 14 residues.

The chain has TRBV7-9 and TRBJ2-2; 7 nucleotides line up with TRBD1. J gave up 2 bases and V 6 bases, and 6 bases lay outside the gene matches. This CDR3 comprises 15 residues. Germline CDR1 SEHNR, CDR2 FQNEAQ (reference sequence). This CDR3 is CASSTRDSNTGELFF. Here the CDR3 DNA reads TGTGCCAGCAGTACCCGGGACAGTAACACCGGGGAGCTGTTTTTT.

This clonotype was observed a few times. J is TRBJ1-5 and V is TRBV18, with D tentatively TRBD1 (5 bases). Germline-derived CDR1 and CDR2 are KGHSH and LQKENI. The length of the CDR3 is 16 residues. V was cut by 6 bases and J by 7 bases, with 22 bases left in between. The CDR3 here is CASSPTAGTQTQPQHF. CDR3 nucleotide sequence: TGTGCCAGCTCCCCAACAGCCGGGACTCAAACGCAGCCCCAGCATTTT.

In its sample, this clonotype was seen many times. The chain recombines TRBV5-1 with TRBJ2-7; D not certain. The CDR3 runs to 14 residues. V lost 4 bases and J lost 1, with 12 bases in between. Germline V gives CDR1 SGHRS, CDR2 YFSETQ. CDR3 DNA sequence: TGCGCCAGCAGCCCGCGGACGGTGTCCTACGAGCAGTACTTC. It translates to CASSPRTVSYEQYF.

The chain joins TRBV6-5 to TRBJ1-5; D is undetermined. Trimming shortened V by 8 bases and J by 7 bases, and 18 bases separated the two germline ends. This CDR3 is 14 amino acids long. Germline-derived CDR1 and CDR2 are MNHEY and SVGAGI. CDR3 loop: CASAKDLRNQPQHF. CDR3 coding DNA: TGTGCCAGCGCCAAGGACCTCAGGAACCAGCCCCAGCATTTT.

The rearrangement joins TRBV3-1 to TRBJ2-1; D is perhaps TRBD2 (5 bases). CDR1 is LGHDT, CDR2 YNNKEL, per germline (reference sequence). The CDR3 is 13 residues long. The ends were cut back, 1 base at V and 10 bases at J, with 11 bases in the middle. CDR3 loop: CASSQVGAGEQFF. CDR3 in DNA: TGTGCCAGCAGCCAAGTTGGCGCGGGCGAGCAGTTCTTC.

The V and J genes are TRBV12-3 or TRBV12-4 and TRBJ1-2, with 8 bases lining up with TRBD1. The CDR3 is 13 amino acids. Trimming cost V 6 bases and J 6 bases; bases outside gene matches: 6. The CDR3 coding sequence is TGTGCCAGCAGCCGGGAGACAGGGGATGGCTACACCTTC. Amino acid sequence: CASSRETGDGYTF.

This clonotype was counted between two and nine times. The chain combines TRBV7-9 with TRBJ2-2, with a tentative D call TRBD2 (5 bases). Germline CDR1 and CDR2: SEHNR and FQNEAQ (reference sequence). The CDR3 covers 15 residues. Trimming cost V 2 bases and J 5 bases, with 12 bases left between them. Written as DNA, the CDR3 is TGTGCCAGCAGCTTACTAGCAACCTCGACCGGGGAGCTGTTTTTT. It encodes CASSLLATSTGELFF.

This clonotype was seen more than once but under ten times. The chain couples TRBV5-1 to TRBJ1-4; no clear D. CDR1 is SGHRS and CDR2 is YFSETQ in the germline V gene. The CDR3 contains 14 residues. V was shortened by 2 bases and J by 7 bases, with 12 bases between the two germline ends. This CDR3 is CASSFGEKGEKLFF. The DNA for the CDR3 is TGCGCCAGCAGCTTCGGCGAGAAAGGTGAAAAACTGTTTTTT.